These T cell receptor beta chains were read from a single sample in a study of cytomegalovirus exposure and HLA in healthy donors. The protocol was immunoSEQ multiplex PCR, while the TCRdb copy is restricted to in-frame clones and leaves out a portion. The table includes some 200,000 clones, over 80% detected once. The sequencing sample was made of PBMCs. Every receptor here comes from a woman aged 18-29 years in good health and CMV-seronegative. Each CDR3 is given with its conserved first and last residue. Each record gives: V gene, clone size, J gene, D gene, CDR3 protein, CDR3 DNA. D genes are given only for firm matches. For some rows the clone size is stated as once, few or many, or as a class when expanded; others skip it.

V: TRBV11-2
size: .
J: TRBJ1-1
D: .
CDR3: CASSPGGSNTEAFF
DNA: TGTGCCAGCAGCCCGGGGGGGTCGAACACTGAAGCTTTCTTT

V: TRBV6-1
size: .
J: TRBJ2-1
D: .
CDR3: CASSKTGLLYEQFF
DNA: TGTGCCAGCAGTAAAACGGGACTGTTATATGAGCAGTTCTTC

V: TRBV5-1
size: .
J: TRBJ2-3
D: .
CDR3: CASSPEGARTDTQYF
DNA: TGCGCCAGCAGCCCGGAGGGGGCTCGCACAGATACGCAGTATTTT

V: TRBV11-2
size: .
J: TRBJ2-5
D: TRBD1
CDR3: CASRPPGQGSETQYF
DNA: TGTGCCAGCAGACCCCCCGGACAGGGGTCGGAGACCCAGTACTTC

V: TRBV30
size: .
J: TRBJ2-7
D: .
CDR3: CAWSVGLKKSEQYF
DNA: TGTGCCTGGAGTGTCGGACTAAAGAAGAGCGAGCAGTACTTC

V: TRBV6-5
size: .
J: TRBJ1-5
D: .
CDR3: CASSLEYSNQPQHF
DNA: TGTGCCAGCAGCCTAGAGTATAGCAATCAGCCCCAGCATTTT

V: TRBV23-1
size: .
J: TRBJ2-7
D: TRBD1
CDR3: CASSRDPQGDHEQYF
DNA: TGCGCCAGCAGTCGCGACCCACAGGGGGACCACGAGCAGTACTTC

V: TRBV6-5
size: .
J: TRBJ2-1
D: .
CDR3: CASSSGGSSYNEQFF
DNA: TGTGCCAGCAGTTCCGGAGGAAGCTCCTACAATGAGCAGTTCTTC

V: TRBV18
size: .
J: TRBJ1-5
D: .
CDR3: CASSPWRDQPQHF
DNA: TGTGCCAGCTCACCTTGGCGGGATCAGCCCCAGCATTTT

V: TRBV2
size: once
J: TRBJ2-7
D: .
CDR3: CASSGTYRVEDQNSYEQYF
DNA: TGTGCCAGCAGTGGGACGTACAGGGTAGAAGACCAAAACTCCTACGAGCAGTACTTC

V: TRBV30
size: .
J: TRBJ1-5
D: .
CDR3: CAWSATGGQPQHF
DNA: TGTGCCTGGAGTGCGACAGGCGGCCAGCCCCAGCATTTT

V: TRBV7-9
size: .
J: TRBJ1-1
D: .
CDR3: CASTSDTSNTEAFF
DNA: TGTGCCAGCACCTCGGACACCTCGAACACTGAAGCTTTCTTT

V: TRBV6-1
size: .
J: TRBJ1-1
D: .
CDR3: CASSNMGAALAEAFF
DNA: TGTGCCAGCAGTAATATGGGGGCCGCCCTCGCTGAAGCTTTCTTT

V: TRBV5-1
size: .
J: TRBJ1-2
D: TRBD1
CDR3: CASSLAQGASGYTF
DNA: TGCGCCAGCAGCTTGGCTCAGGGGGCGAGTGGCTACACCTTC

V: TRBV5-4
size: .
J: TRBJ2-7
D: TRBD2
CDR3: CASSLPWGGRAGEQYF
DNA: TGTGCCAGCAGCCTCCCTTGGGGCGGGAGGGCAGGCGAGCAGTACTTC

V: TRBV5-1
size: .
J: TRBJ2-3
D: TRBD2
CDR3: CASSKGLASDTQYF
DNA: TGCGCCAGCAGCAAGGGACTAGCGTCAGATACGCAGTATTTT

V: TRBV4-1
size: .
J: TRBJ2-7
D: .
CDR3: CASSSRTASNYEQYF
DNA: TGCGCCAGCAGCTCTCGGACAGCGTCGAACTACGAGCAGTACTTC

V: TRBV13
size: .
J: TRBJ2-2
D: TRBD2
CDR3: CASSLDQRDAGELFF
DNA: TGTGCCAGCAGCTTAGATCAGCGGGACGCCGGGGAGCTGTTTTTT

V: TRBV28
size: .
J: TRBJ1-2
D: .
CDR3: CASSLLFGANYGYTF
DNA: TGTGCCAGCAGCCTACTGTTTGGAGCTAACTATGGCTACACCTTC

V: TRBV30
size: .
J: TRBJ2-3
D: .
CDR3: CAWTYGEPTDTQYF
DNA: TGTGCCTGGACCTACGGGGAGCCCACAGATACGCAGTATTTT

V: TRBV11-2
size: .
J: TRBJ1-4
D: .
CDR3: CASSLLDEKLFF
DNA: TGTGCCAGCAGCTTACTCGATGAAAAACTGTTTTTT

V: TRBV7-3
size: .
J: TRBJ1-6
D: .
CDR3: CASSLNRVNSPLHF
DNA: TGTGCCAGCAGCTTAAACAGGGTGAATTCACCCCTCCACTTT

V: TRBV2
size: .
J: TRBJ2-4
D: .
CDR3: CASSEVALAKNIQYF
DNA: TGTGCCAGCAGTGAAGTAGCTCTAGCCAAAAACATTCAGTACTTC

V: TRBV11-2
size: .
J: TRBJ2-1
D: TRBD1
CDR3: CASSLDAGQGIYNEQFF
DNA: TGTGCCAGCAGCTTAGATGCGGGACAGGGTATATACAATGAGCAGTTCTTC

V: TRBV5-1
size: once
J: TRBJ2-7
D: .
CDR3: CASSFTQASEQYF
DNA: TGCGCCAGCAGCTTTACCCAAGCCTCCGAGCAGTACTTC

V: TRBV10-3
size: .
J: TRBJ1-2
D: .
CDR3: CAIGGARDYGYTF
DNA: TGTGCCATCGGCGGAGCCAGGGACTATGGCTACACCTTC

V: TRBV5-4
size: once
J: TRBJ1-1
D: .
CDR3: CASSPFAAEAFF
DNA: TGTGCCAGCAGCCCCTTTGCGGCTGAAGCTTTCTTT

V: TRBV5-1
size: .
J: TRBJ2-2
D: .
CDR3: CASSSPGGARAGELFF
DNA: TGCGCCAGCAGCTCCCCTGGGGGGGCGCGGGCCGGGGAGCTGTTTTTT

V: TRBV19
size: .
J: TRBJ1-1
D: .
CDR3: CASSIHGGEAFF
DNA: TGTGCCAGTAGTATACATGGAGGGGAAGCTTTCTTT

V: TRBV7-6
size: .
J: TRBJ2-1
D: .
CDR3: CASSLGWTETSEQFF
DNA: TGTGCCAGCAGCTTAGGTTGGACGGAGACTAGTGAGCAGTTCTTC

V: TRBV7-3
size: once
J: TRBJ1-1
D: .
CDR3: CASSLRASHEAFF
DNA: TGTGCCAGCAGCTTAAGGGCTTCACACGAAGCTTTCTTT

V: TRBV11-3
size: once
J: TRBJ2-7
D: TRBD1
CDR3: CASNIAPGQGKYEQYF
DNA: TGTGCCAGCAATATCGCCCCGGGACAGGGTAAGTACGAGCAGTACTTC

V: TRBV4-2
size: .
J: TRBJ2-1
D: .
CDR3: CASSQGNPSWSYNEQFF
DNA: TGTGCCAGCAGCCAAGGCAATCCTAGCTGGAGTTACAATGAGCAGTTCTTC

V: TRBV13
size: .
J: TRBJ1-4
D: .
CDR3: CASIPGTFNEKLFF
DNA: TGTGCCAGCATCCCCGGGACTTTTAATGAAAAACTGTTTTTT

V: TRBV19
size: .
J: TRBJ1-5
D: .
CDR3: CASSGGGNQPQHF
DNA: TGTGCCAGTAGTGGCGGTGGCAATCAGCCCCAGCATTTT

V: TRBV5-4
size: .
J: TRBJ2-3
D: TRBD2
CDR3: CASSLSGRVTDTQYF
DNA: TGTGCCAGCAGCCTCAGCGGGAGAGTCACAGATACGCAGTATTTT

V: TRBV6-5
size: .
J: TRBJ2-2
D: .
CDR3: CASSYGALGTGELFF
DNA: TGTGCCAGCAGTTACGGAGCACTAGGGACCGGGGAGCTGTTTTTT

V: TRBV30
size: once
J: TRBJ2-2
D: .
CDR3: CAWSFLMSGRNGGELFF
DNA: TGTGCCTGGAGTTTTTTGATGAGTGGGAGAAATGGCGGGGAGCTGTTTTTT

V: TRBV7-9
size: .
J: TRBJ2-7
D: TRBD2
CDR3: CASSLVTSGHYEQYF
DNA: TGTGCCAGCAGCTTAGTGACTAGCGGACACTACGAGCAGTACTTC

V: TRBV4-1
size: .
J: TRBJ1-2
D: TRBD1
CDR3: CASSQAGQGLEIGYTF
DNA: TGCGCCAGCAGCCAAGCGGGACAGGGTTTGGAGATAGGCTACACCTTC

V: TRBV6-5
size: .
J: TRBJ2-7
D: TRBD2
CDR3: CATREGDHYEQYF
DNA: TGTGCCACCCGGGAGGGAGACCACTACGAGCAGTACTTC

V: TRBV5-1
size: .
J: TRBJ2-3
D: TRBD2
CDR3: CASSHGGAGGPVDTQYF
DNA: TGCGCCAGCAGCCACGGGGGTGCGGGAGGGCCGGTAGATACGCAGTATTTT

V: TRBV5-1
size: .
J: TRBJ1-1
D: .
CDR3: CASSLGSGGNTEAFF
DNA: TGCGCCAGCAGCTTGGGCAGCGGCGGGAACACTGAAGCTTTCTTT

V: TRBV27
size: once
J: TRBJ2-2
D: .
CDR3: CASSLVDSTGELFF
DNA: TGTGCCAGCAGTTTAGTGGACAGCACCGGGGAGCTGTTTTTT

V: TRBV4-1
size: once
J: TRBJ1-1
D: .
CDR3: CASSQAEGVRAFF
DNA: TGCGCCAGCAGCCAAGCCGAGGGAGTCCGTGCTTTCTTT

V: TRBV19
size: .
J: TRBJ1-5
D: TRBD1
CDR3: CASSMNRGQGLNQPQHF
DNA: TGTGCCAGTAGTATGAATAGGGGACAGGGGTTAAATCAGCCCCAGCATTTT

V: TRBV7-9
size: .
J: TRBJ2-5
D: TRBD2
CDR3: CASSLRAGTSGRVETQYF
DNA: TGTGCCAGCAGTCTACGCGCCGGGACTAGCGGGAGAGTAGAGACCCAGTACTTC

V: TRBV7-9
size: .
J: TRBJ1-1
D: TRBD1
CDR3: CASSVRPGQNIMNTEAFF
DNA: TGTGCCAGCAGCGTAAGGCCGGGACAGAATATCATGAACACTGAAGCTTTCTTT

V: TRBV7-9
size: .
J: TRBJ1-1
D: .
CDR3: CASSLVGEGGTEAFF
DNA: TGTGCCAGCAGCTTAGTGGGGGAGGGAGGTACTGAAGCTTTCTTT

V: TRBV7-6
size: .
J: TRBJ2-7
D: TRBD2
CDR3: CASSRGGRGGYEQYF
DNA: TGTGCCAGCAGCCGGGGGGGCAGGGGAGGCTACGAGCAGTACTTC

V: TRBV10-3
size: .
J: TRBJ2-3
D: .
CDR3: CAISEWGTEDTQYF
DNA: TGTGCCATCAGTGAATGGGGGACTGAGGATACGCAGTATTTT

V: TRBV11-2
size: .
J: TRBJ1-2
D: TRBD1
CDR3: CASSLGIGGPPIYGYTF
DNA: TGTGCCAGCAGCTTAGGGATAGGGGGCCCCCCTATCTATGGCTACACCTTC

V: TRBV5-1
size: .
J: TRBJ2-1
D: TRBD1
CDR3: CASSSSSGTGWFNEQFF
DNA: TGCGCCAGCAGCTCCTCATCCGGGACAGGGTGGTTCAATGAGCAGTTCTTC

V: TRBV11-2
size: .
J: TRBJ2-3
D: .
CDR3: CASTYLGGRDGDTQYF
DNA: TGTGCCAGCACCTACCTGGGAGGTAGAGATGGGGATACGCAGTATTTT

V: TRBV30
size: .
J: TRBJ2-1
D: TRBD1
CDR3: CAWRGGPGGKNEQFF
DNA: TGTGCCTGGAGGGGTGGGCCAGGGGGCAAGAATGAGCAGTTCTTC

V: TRBV27
size: .
J: TRBJ2-7
D: TRBD2
CDR3: CASSLSGLADYEQYF
DNA: TGTGCCAGCAGTTTATCGGGACTAGCGGACTACGAGCAGTACTTC

V: TRBV28
size: .
J: TRBJ2-1
D: .
CDR3: CASKGAYEQFF
DNA: TGTGCCAGCAAAGGAGCATATGAGCAGTTCTTC

V: TRBV19
size: few
J: TRBJ2-2
D: .
CDR3: CASSRKRNTGELFF
DNA: TGTGCCAGTAGTCGGAAGAGGAATACCGGGGAGCTGTTTTTT